This T cell receptor (beta chain) is from a study of T cell responses to AZD1222 COVID-19 vaccine. Study-wide points: Rises in breadth and depth of Spike-specific TCRs came after two AZD1222 doses.

Germline CDR1 is MNHNS and CDR2 is SASEGT. CDR3 length: 14 residues. Trimming stripped 2 bases from V and 4 bases from J, with 11 bases between. Only in-frame clones appear in the TCRdb table, and some are missing; sequencing was by immunoSEQ multiplex PCR. Of roughly 100,000 clones detected, approximately 91% appear once; the ten largest clones hold roughly 15%. This clone has only a few counts. Its matching antigen is unknown. The specimen comprised peripheral blood, sampled 28 days after the second AZD1222 dose. V and J are TRBV6-1 and TRBJ1-2; D is undetermined. This TCR was recovered from an adult who received the AZD1222 COVID-19 vaccine. CDR3: CASSENAGSYGYTF. The CDR3 DNA is TGTGCCAGCAGTGAAAATGCTGGCAGCTATGGCTACACCTTC.